This T cell receptor beta chain was identified during a study of persistence of HIV-infected CD4 T cells. A word on this clone: Its antigen is unidentified.

This was the immunoSEQ version 4 assay in survey mode. The protocol was immunoSEQ multiplex PCR, while the TCRdb copy is restricted to in-frame clones and leaves out a portion. The repertoire holds approximately 45,000 clones, with 70% to 90% as singletons. CDR1 and CDR2 from the germline V gene are SGHKS and YYEKEE (reference sequence). The CDR3 runs to 17 residues. With 0 bases removed from V and 0 bases from J, the gap between germline ends came to 13 bases. Cells were stimulated nonspecifically with anti-CD3/anti-CD28 magnetic beads. Responding CD4+ T cells were sorted by upregulation of both CD40 ligand and CD69. These HIV-1-infected adults initiated suppressive ART in chronic infection. CD8+ T cells were removed from PBMCs prior to stimulation. For roughly 19 hours, CD8-depleted PBMCs received anti-CD28/CD49d costimulation, a CD40-blocking antibody and enfuvirtide. General study results and limits: Within sorted populations, more oligoclonal TCRs accompanied more oligoclonal proviruses.

The sequence came from an adult woman with HIV who was CMV-seropositive. J is TRBJ1-3 and V is TRBV5-5, with D unresolved. Sequenced here: CD4+ T cells sorted from PBMCs after roughly 20-hour stimulation, sampled from a patient who received antiretroviral therapy. As DNA, the CDR3 is TGTGCCAGCAGCTTGGTCGGCGGATATTCCTCTGGAAACACCATATATTTT. Its translation: CASSLVGGYSSGNTIYF.